Given below is one T cell receptor (beta chain) in context. Its matching antigen is unknown. This CDR3 is 13 amino acids long. The V gene's germline CDR1 is SNHLY and CDR2 FYNNEI. This sample is drawn from a study of monozygotic twins with inflammatory bowel disease. Researchers generated cDNA in eight separate reactions per sample. PCR of TCRalpha and TCRbeta cDNA was nested, with two rounds of about 15 and 9 cycles. TCRdb re-called the 5' RACE reads; one entry per CDR3 protein, DNA not given. Its clone listing holds approximately 300,000 distinct CDR3 sequences. Study-wide results and limits: Using the inverse Simpson index, IBD patients had lower TCRbeta diversity than healthy co-twins. IBD patients share fewer clonotypes with other people than healthy twins do, especially with disease activity.

The receptor's source is a human donor with ulcerative colitis or Crohn's disease, or a healthy co-twin of an affected twin (not recorded which). V and J are TRBV2 and TRBJ1-5. The sample was blood. The CDR3 loop is CASRYQGNQPQHF.